The 24 T cell receptor beta chains below were found in one sample sequenced in a study of identical twins. TCRdb re-analysed the 5' RACE reads in MiXCR, keeping a single row per CDR3 protein. This table holds around 200,000 distinct CDR3 sequences, roughly 9.4% found once. Sample: memory (CD45RO+) T cells sorted from blood. All receptors derive from a woman younger than 35 in good health.

This clonotype was recorded many times. This chain links TRBV5-4 with TRBJ2-7, with D maybe TRBD2 (5 bases). Between the trimmed V and J ends, which lost 7 bases and 2 bases, there was a span of 10 bases. Per germline, CDR1 SGHNT and CDR2 YYREEE (reference sequence). The CDR3 consists of 12 residues. The CDR3 here is CASSLGTYEQYF. The CDR3 bases are TGTGCCAGCTCACTCGGGACCTACGAGCAGTACTTC.

The CDR3 sequence: CASHPRGGQSRGETQYF. DNA of the CDR3: TGTGCCAGCCACCCCCGGGGTGGACAATCAAGGGGAGAGACCCAGTACTTC. This chain links TRBV5-5 with TRBJ2-5, with D perhaps assigned TRBD1 or TRBD2 (5 bases each). The germline V gene has CDR1 SGHKS and CDR2 YYEKEE (reference sequence). This CDR3 region has 17 residues. The V gene lost 7 bases and the J gene lost 4 bases, with 26 bases spanning the gap. The variable domain in full, with the rest retrieved from reference TRBV5-5 and TRBJ2-5, is DAGVTQSPTHLIKTRGQQVTLRCSPISGHKSVSWYQQVLGQGPQFIFQYYEKEERGRGNFPDRFSARQFPNYSSELNVNALLLGDSALYLCASHPRGGQSRGETQYFGPGTRLLVL.

The rearrangement joins TRBV20-1 to TRBJ2-7; 7 positions agree with TRBD1. From germline, CDR1 is DFQATT and CDR2 SNEGSKA (reference sequence). After removal of 4 bases from V and 3 bases from J, the junction contained 9 bases not matched to a gene. The length of the CDR3 is 14 residues. In nucleotides, the CDR3 is TGCAGTGCTAAAAGACAGGGATTCAACTACGAGCAGTACTTC. It is translated as CSAKRQGFNYEQYF.

There are a few counts of this clonotype. This chain connects TRBV13 to TRBJ2-1, with 8 bases lining up with TRBD1. The CDR3 length is 12 residues. CDR1 is PRHDT, CDR2 FYEKMQ, per germline (reference sequence). J gave up 10 bases and V 4 bases, and 3 bases lay outside the gene matches. The DNA for the CDR3 is TGTGCCAGCAGCTCGACAGGGGACGAGCAGTTCTTC. Translation gives CASSSTGDEQFF.

This rearrangement joins TRBV12-3 or TRBV12-4 to TRBJ1-1; the D gene is possibly TRBD1 (5 bases). The length of the CDR3 is 14 residues. With 3 bases removed from V and 3 bases from J, the gap between germline ends came to 11 bases. The CDR3 sequence is CASSFKGRHTEAFF. The DNA for the CDR3 is TGTGCCAGCAGTTTTAAGGGGCGGCACACTGAAGCTTTCTTT.

The chain links TRBV10-3 to TRBJ2-7; 8 nucleotides align to TRBD2. Germline CDR1 ENHRY, CDR2 SYGVKD. The CDR3 extends over 14 amino acids. V trimming: 6 bases; J trimming: 4 bases; junction bases outside the gene matches: 8. CDR3 residues: CAIRPGGGSYEQYF. CDR3 DNA: TGTGCCATCAGACCCGGGGGGGGGAGTTACGAGCAGTACTTC.

This chain joins TRBV3-1 and TRBJ1-1; D call uncertain. Trimming removed 1 base at V and 6 bases at J, with 12 bases between. Germline loops: CDR1 LGHDT, CDR2 YNNKEL (reference sequence). The CDR3 loop spans 14 amino acids. CDR3 sequence (DNA): TGTGCCAGCAGCCAAGGTAGTGAGTATGCTGAAGCTTTCTTT. Protein sequence: CASSQGSEYAEAFF.

This clonotype appeared a few times. V gene TRBV7-6 combines with J gene TRBJ1-1, with TRBD1 matching 8 bases. The CDR3 has 17 amino acids. Per the germline V gene, CDR1 is SGHVS and CDR2 is FNYEAQ. V dropped 5 bases and J dropped 3; count of bases not matched to a gene: 14. In DNA, the CDR3 is TGTGCCAGCAGCCCCCCTACCCGGACAGGGTGGTACACTGAAGCTTTCTTT. It translates to CASSPPTRTGWYTEAFF.

The chain recombines TRBV20-1 with TRBJ2-3, with D perhaps TRBD2 (6 bases). The V end lost 2 bases, the J end lost 0 bases, and 15 bases lay between the germline ends. CDR3 size: 16 residues. The V gene's germline CDR1 is DFQATT and CDR2 SNEGSKA (reference sequence). The CDR3 region is CSARLPTAGSTDTQYF. CDR3 DNA: TGCAGTGCTAGACTCCCGACTGCGGGAAGCACAGATACGCAGTATTTT.

The sample holds a few counts of this clonotype. The J gene is TRBJ2-7, the V gene TRBV12-3 or TRBV12-4; the match to TRBD2 covers 7 bases. The CDR3 runs to 13 residues. Trimming at V came to 8 bases and at J to 4 bases, leaving 8 bases not matched to a gene. DNA of the CDR3: TGTGCCAGCGGTCGTGGGGGGGGTTACGAGCAGTACTTC. It yields the protein CASGRGGGYEQYF.

The chain carries TRBV15 and TRBJ2-1; D is possibly TRBD2 (6 bases). Trimming cost V 0 bases and J 9 bases, with 15 bases left between them. Germline-derived CDR1 and CDR2 are LNHNV and YYDKDF (reference sequence). The CDR3 is 15 amino acids. This CDR3 is CATSREAERVTEQFF. The CDR3 nucleotides are TGTGCCACCAGCAGAGAGGCTGAGCGGGTTACTGAGCAGTTCTTC.

This clonotype was observed at least ten times. This chain joins TRBV27 and TRBJ1-2, with a weak D call TRBD1 (6 bases). The germline V gene has CDR1 MNHEY and CDR2 SMNVEV (reference sequence). The CDR3 consists of 14 residues. V lost 6 bases, J lost 8 bases, and 19 bases lay in between. In nucleotides, the CDR3 is TGTGCCAGCAGGTCGACCGGGGGCCGCTCCGGCTACACCTTC. The encoded protein is CASRSTGGRSGYTF.

J is TRBJ2-7 and V is TRBV19, with 11 bases lining up with TRBD1. CDR3 length: 15 residues. Trimming cost V 5 bases and J 0 bases; bases outside gene matches: 3. Germline values: CDR1 LNHDA, CDR2 SQIVND (reference sequence). The CDR3 coding sequence is TGTGCCAGTAGTGCGGGACAGGGGGTCTCCTACGAGCAGTACTTC. Encoded protein: CASSAGQGVSYEQYF.

This clonotype was found a few times. The J gene is TRBJ2-1, the V gene TRBV6-5; D might be TRBD1 or TRBD2, each matching 5 bases. Trimming took 0 bases from V and 4 from J, leaving 13 bases between them. Germline CDR1 is MNHEY and CDR2 is SVGAGI. The CDR3 has 16 residues. CDR3 nucleotide sequence: TGTGCCAGCAGTTACTCCATCGGGACGGCATACAATGAGCAGTTCTTC. It encodes CASSYSIGTAYNEQFF.

J is TRBJ2-5 and V is TRBV10-3; D is unresolved. The germline CDR1 and CDR2 sequences are ENHRY and SYGVKD. There are 15 residues in the CDR3. V was trimmed by 3 bases and J by 0 bases, leaving 11 bases between them. CDR3 loop: CAISDRRLYQETQYF. In nucleotides, the CDR3 is TGTGCCATCAGTGACCGGCGCTTGTACCAAGAGACCCAGTACTTC.

This clonotype was seen a few times. This sequence joins TRBV3-1 and TRBJ2-1, with 7 bases matching TRBD1. Trimming took 3 bases from V and 0 from J; bases not matched to a gene: 8. Germline-derived CDR1 and CDR2 are LGHDT and YNNKEL (reference sequence). The CDR3 is 17 amino acids. This CDR3 is CASSHYYRGLSYNEQFF. CDR3 nucleotides: TGTGCCAGCAGCCATTATTATAGGGGGCTCTCCTACAATGAGCAGTTCTTC.

Only a few counts were recorded for this clonotype. This sequence joins TRBV5-4 and TRBJ2-1; no reliable D call. V was cut by 4 bases and J by 7 bases, with 12 bases left in between. The germline gives CDR1 SGHNT, CDR2 YYREEE (reference sequence). The CDR3 contains 13 residues. DNA for the CDR3: TGTGCCAGCAGCCACGCTGCCCGAAATGAGCAGTTCTTC. Protein product: CASSHAARNEQFF.

The chain has TRBV20-1 and TRBJ2-3, with 11 bases aligning to TRBD2. Germline assignment: CDR1 DFQATT and CDR2 SNEGSKA (reference sequence). There are 16 residues in the CDR3. V lost 1 base and J lost 5; bases outside the gene matches: 8. CDR3 DNA sequence: TGCAGTGCTAGAGCCCCCGGGACTAGCGGCGGAGATACGCAGTATTTT. It translates to CSARAPGTSGGDTQYF.

This rearrangement joins TRBV9 to TRBJ2-7; D may be TRBD2 (5 bases). The CDR3 has 16 amino acids. Germline CDR1 SGDLS, CDR2 YYNGEE. V lost 3 bases and J lost 7, with 23 bases in between. CDR3: CASSAGPGDPNVEQYF. The CDR3 DNA is TGTGCCAGCAGCGCAGGACCCGGGGATCCCAACGTAGAGCAGTACTTC.

The sample holds many counts of this clonotype. The V and J genes are TRBV12-3 or TRBV12-4 and TRBJ2-1, with D maybe TRBD2 (6 bases). V gave up 6 bases and J gave up 2 bases, with 14 bases separating them. This CDR3 contains 15 residues. Here the CDR3 reads CASRSLAGTYNEQFF. CDR3 DNA sequence: TGTGCCAGCAGATCGCTCGCGGGAACCTACAATGAGCAGTTCTTC.

V is TRBV11-1 and J is TRBJ1-4; TRBD1 is a possible D gene (6 bases). This CDR3 comprises 18 residues. The germline CDR1 and CDR2 sequences are SGHAT and FQDESV (reference sequence). V lost 4 bases, J lost 0 bases, and 18 bases lay in between. For the CDR3, the DNA is TGTGCCAGCAGCTCAGGGTACAGGGAGGGAGCAACTAATGAAAAACTGTTTTTT. Amino acids: CASSSGYREGATNEKLFF.

This clonotype was counted between two and nine times. The gene calls are TRBV5-1 and TRBJ2-5, with D perhaps matching TRBD1 (5 bases). The V end lost 3 bases, the J end lost 0 bases, and 15 bases lay between the germline ends. CDR3 size: 16 residues. Germline values: CDR1 SGHRS, CDR2 YFSETQ. The DNA for the CDR3 is TGCGCCAGCAGCTCGATGACAGCAGAGTACCAAGAGACCCAGTACTTC. It translates to CASSSMTAEYQETQYF.

The chain employs TRBV5-1 and TRBJ2-1, with 8 bases fitting TRBD2. The germline gives CDR1 SGHRS, CDR2 YFSETQ. After removal of 3 bases from V and 9 bases from J, the junction contained 5 bases not matched to a gene. This CDR3 has 13 residues. The CDR3 nucleotides are TGCGCCAGCAGCTCCGGGGGGGGAATTGAGCAGTTCTTC. The encoded protein is CASSSGGGIEQFF.

This clonotype was seen only a few times. V usage is TRBV20-1 and J usage is TRBJ2-2; D remains unclear. This CDR3 is 14 amino acids long. Germline V lookup: CDR1 DFQATT, CDR2 SNEGSKA (reference sequence). V was shortened by 3 bases and J by 0 bases, with 8 bases between the two germline ends. CDR3 region: CSASRLTNTGELFF. CDR3 DNA sequence: TGCAGTGCTAGCAGATTAACGAACACCGGGGAGCTGTTTTTT.